Sequencing of this T cell receptor (beta chain) was carried out in a study of cytomegalovirus exposure and HLA in healthy donors. Whole-study findings and limits: Later on, analysis showed that most CMV-associated TCR beta chains appeared to be HLA-restricted. The likely origin of a cluster of highly shared sequence variants was a sequencing artifact. The study labeled 164 TCR beta chains cytomegalovirus-associated.

This CDR3 is built from 12 residues. Trimming took off 2 bases at V and 4 bases at J, with 4 bases between the two ends. In germline, CDR1 is SGHDT, CDR2 YYEEEE. This clone was seen more than once but under ten times. The antigen is unknown. This PCR relied on a set of 60 Vbeta primers and 13 Jbeta primers. Libraries were prepared by immunoSEQ multiplex PCR; TCRdb keeps only in-frame clonotypes and omits some of them. In the table there are around 180,000 clones, about four fifths of which are singletons. The sequenced material came from PBMCs. The J gene is TRBJ1-3, the V gene TRBV5-6; D is uncertain. The receptor was derived from a boy between 5 and 17 years old in good health and CMV-seronegative. The DNA for the CDR3 is TGTGCCAGCAGCTTAGCCGGAAACACCATATATTTT. Translating gives CASSLAGNTIYF.